One TCR beta chain is described in this entry. This clone was found a few times. The clone's antigen remains unknown. Per-nucleotide qualities are absent, and no much larger clonotype sits a single base away. The same CDR3 can be traced to other DNA sequences in this sample. This entry belongs to a study of beta chain features in type 1 diabetes listed by TCRdb under 2018. Study-level background: No differences in mean age, gender distribution, total cell number or subset yield were found between patients and healthy donors. A total of approximately 110,000,000 sorted cells were examined across all samples, and a strong correlation was observed between cell number per subset and RNA yield. The study compared TCRB repertoires of sorted circulating CD4+ T cell subsets between recently diagnosed type 1 diabetes patients and matched healthy donors. Naive and central memory subsets were obtained from all 30 or so donors, but regulatory and stem cell-like memory subsets were isolated from only 8 patients and roughly eight healthy donors.

Broader findings and caveats from the paper: A moderate but significant shortening of TCRB CDR3 length was observed in type 1 diabetes patients in all four CD4+ subsets. PCR might favor shorter templates, but patient and control samples were amplified and corrected together, so any skew would affect both groups equally. Because cDNA rather than genomic DNA was sequenced, highly expressing activated cells could have been over-represented, although no difference in activation and CD3 levels was found between groups. HLA sub-analyses involved small numbers of individuals, so any influence of HLA type on TCRB rearrangement remained unresolved. At VDJ recombination sites, patients with type 1 diabetes made fewer insertions and deleted more nucleotides, a pattern implying thymic rearrangement abnormalities. Naive, central memory and regulatory TCRB repertoires appeared more similar among patients than among healthy donors.

CDR1 LNHDA and CDR2 SQIVND were looked up in the germline V gene (reference sequence). V is shortened by 5 bases, J by 7 bases, and the region joining them spans 12 bases. Including the terminal cysteine and phenylalanine, the CDR3 comprises 13 residues. Only the CDR3 part of the read is kept: 39 bases, read in frame from the first base. A single peripheral blood draw of about 116 mL on average was collected from each donor into heparinised tubes. Using a panel that included CD45RO, CCR7, CD25, CD127, CD95 and CD27, naive, central memory, regulatory and stem cell-like memory CD4+ T cells were sorted on a BD FACSAria II. Purity was above 95% for every sorted population. PBMCs were isolated immediately by Lymphoprep density gradient centrifugation and stained directly without culture. So that batch effects would be minimized, each experiment stained and sorted samples in pairs, pairing one healthy donor with one patient.

All of the isolated RNA was reverse transcribed with the High Capacity cDNA Reverse Transcription Kit, so expressed TCRB transcripts were sequenced. Naive, central memory and regulatory T cell samples underwent deep immunoSEQ sequencing, averaging around 3.6 million total reads per sample. Sorted cells were lysed in RLT buffer, and RNA was extracted using DNase-treated RNeasy Micro or Mini kits according to cell number. To prevent cross-contamination, each cell subset was processed individually, whereas patient and healthy donor samples were processed jointly. Using the immunoSEQ multiplex PCR, TCRB sequences were amplified from cDNA into 87-bp fragments spanning the CDR3 region. Sequencing of the amplicons was performed on the Illumina HiSeq platform. Turning to the authors' computational methods: Synthetic template baselines were used to correct PCR bias computationally, reads within Hamming distance 2 were collapsed together, and singletons that could not be merged were discarded. Reads were aligned to IMGT to assign V, D and J genes, CDR3 length, and insertions or deletions at six rearrangement sites. Within each subset, clonotype counts were normalized to sorted cell number, and only after that were true diversity and Gini coefficients computed with the tcR R package. Repertoire sharing was quantified using the overlap coefficient calculated on TCRB nucleotide sequences. Drawn from immuneACCESS, this table holds only the in-frame rearrangements with V and J called that TCRdb kept. Clones are partly lost; checked studies trace under half to an unresolved V gene and leave the rest unexplained. The V and J calls and the clone size are those of that table, but D and trimming were determined from the DNA. The sample yields 300,000 to 350,000 clones; roughly 8.8% were counted once. In total, the top ten clones hold approximately 1% of the sample.

This sequence uses TRBV19 and TRBJ1-5; perhaps TRBD1 is the D gene, with 5 bases matching. Source material: central memory CD4+ T cells from blood. The sequence was collected from a man aged 25 to 40 with type 1 diabetes. CDR3 protein: CASSGTGRQPQHF. The nucleotide sequence reads TGTGCCAGTAGTGGGACGGGGCGGCAGCCCCAGCATTTT.